Sequencing of this T cell receptor (beta chain) was carried out in a study of CD4 T cells in relation to SARS-CoV-2 and coronaviruses. Study as a whole: Shared crossreactive spike epitopes were mapped to their HLA restriction.

Sequencing used immunoSEQ multiplex PCR; TCRdb keeps in-frame clones, though not all of them. The sample has 28,000 or so clones, over 60% seen once. The unexposed donors gave CD4+ T cells in about 2011-2018, prior to COVID-19. CD4+ T cells were isolated from the cells after around eleven days of culture. In the case of this clone: As yet, its antigen is unknown.

The V gene end was trimmed by 8 bases and the J gene end by 7 bases; junction bases not matched to a gene: 4. Looked up from germline, CDR1 is SNHLY and CDR2 is FYNNEI. This CDR3 has 12 amino acids. This receptor was obtained from a human donor in good health. Sequencing used CD4+ T cells from PBMCs, cultured in vitro. The genes are TRBV2 and TRBJ2-1; TRBD1 matches at 8 bases. Here the CDR3 reads CASGQGRNEQFF. DNA for the CDR3: TGTGCCAGCGGACAGGGTAGGAATGAGCAGTTCTTC.